These T cell receptor beta chains were read from a single sample in a study of CD8 T cells in Susac syndrome. TCRdb analysed the immunoSEQ multiplex PCR reads with MiXCR anew, one entry per CDR3 protein. The sample yields about 400,000 distinct CDR3 sequences, approximately 85% seen once. The sequenced sample was CD8+ T cells from PBMCs. The receptors here all came from a human donor with multiple sclerosis. CDR3s include the opening cysteine and the closing phenylalanine or tryptophan. The order of the fields is J gene, D gene, clone size, V gene, CDR3 protein, CDR3 DNA. A D gene is named only where the DNA matches it firmly. Some rows mark clone size as missing; the rest say once, few, many or name a class of expanded clone.

>TRBJ2-3|NA|NA|TRBV3-1
CASSHPGPTYTDTQYF
TGTGCCAGCAGCCACCCGGGACCCACCTACACAGATACGCAGTATTTT
>TRBJ2-2|NA|NA|TRBV4-1
CASRRGSGELFF
TGCGCCAGCAGAAGGGGATCCGGGGAGCTGTTTTTT
>TRBJ2-7|NA|NA|TRBV12-3/TRBV12-4
CASSAKGGTYEQYF
TGTGCCAGCAGTGCTAAGGGAGGAACCTACGAGCAGTACTTC
>TRBJ2-7|NA|once|TRBV12-5
CASGLPPPQTREQYF
TGTGCTAGTGGTTTACCTCCTCCCCAAACTCGGGAGCAGTACTTC
>TRBJ2-5|TRBD2|NA|TRBV11-2
CASSVGPTSPQETQYF
TGTGCCAGCAGCGTAGGACCGACTAGCCCCCAAGAGACCCAGTACTTC
>TRBJ2-5|NA|NA|TRBV7-4
CASSLDGRDEETQYF
TGTGCCAGCAGTCTGGATGGCAGGGATGAAGAGACCCAGTACTTC
>TRBJ1-6|NA|NA|TRBV7-9
CASSSLPGNSYNSPLHF
TGTGCCAGCAGCTCACTCCCAGGGAACTCCTATAATTCACCCCTCCACTTT
>TRBJ1-5|NA|once|TRBV27
CASSLAGDWVQPQHF
TGTGCCAGCAGTTTAGCCGGGGACTGGGTCCAGCCCCAGCATTTT
>TRBJ2-1|NA|few|TRBV6-1
CASSPPWYNEQFF
TGTGCCAGCAGTCCCCCATGGTACAATGAGCAGTTCTTC
>TRBJ1-5|TRBD1|NA|TRBV4-1
CASSAPGQGAYQPQHF
TGCGCCAGCAGCGCGCCGGGACAGGGGGCCTATCAGCCCCAGCATTTT
>TRBJ2-1|TRBD1|NA|TRBV6-1
CASTGTGGSYNEQFF
TGTGCCAGCACTGGGACAGGGGGCTCCTACAATGAGCAGTTCTTC
>TRBJ2-1|TRBD1|once|TRBV27
CASSLTGQVFQFF
TGTGCCAGCAGTTTAACGGGACAGGTTTTCCAGTTCTTC
>TRBJ2-1|NA|NA|TRBV19
CASMSWPYAYNEQFF
TGTGCCAGTATGTCATGGCCGTACGCATACAATGAGCAGTTCTTC
>TRBJ1-2|TRBD1|NA|TRBV18
CASSPDRGRYPYGYTF
TGTGCCAGCTCACCAGACAGGGGACGGTATCCCTATGGCTACACCTTC
>TRBJ1-2|NA|NA|TRBV5-1
CASSLGQGTGVEGYTF
TGCGCCAGCAGCTTGGGCCAGGGAACGGGTGTGGAAGGCTACACCTTC
>TRBJ2-7|NA|NA|TRBV28
CASSLQFSGEQYF
TGTGCCAGCAGTTTACAGTTCTCGGGCGAGCAGTACTTC
>TRBJ1-5|TRBD1|NA|TRBV19
CASSILQGTGNQPQHF
TGTGCCAGTAGTATTTTACAGGGGACAGGCAATCAGCCCCAGCATTTT
>TRBJ2-7|NA|NA|TRBV27
CASRWGEGTYEQYF
TGTGCCAGCAGGTGGGGGGAAGGAACCTACGAGCAGTACTTC
>TRBJ1-1|NA|NA|TRBV11-2
CASSLGGIAEAFF
TGTGCCAGCAGCTTGGGGGGAATCGCTGAAGCTTTCTTT
>TRBJ2-5|TRBD2|NA|TRBV7-9
CASSLLTSEVFVTQYF
TGTGCCAGCAGCTTACTCACTAGCGAGGTATTCGTGACCCAGTACTTC
>TRBJ2-5|NA|NA|TRBV13
CASTRGFQETQYF
TGTGCCAGCACCCGGGGATTCCAAGAGACCCAGTACTTC
>TRBJ2-7|NA|NA|TRBV9
CASSQESSPYEQYF
TGTGCCAGCAGTCAGGAGAGTTCACCCTACGAGCAGTACTTC
>TRBJ2-7|NA|NA|TRBV20-1
CSARHRERDEQYF
TGCAGTGCGAGACACCGGGAGAGGGACGAGCAGTACTTC
>TRBJ1-1|NA|NA|TRBV25-1
CASGGRAGTEAFF
TGTGCCAGCGGTGGTAGAGCGGGGACTGAAGCTTTCTTT
>TRBJ1-1|TRBD1|NA|TRBV5-1
CASSPTGQGPTEAFF
TGCGCCAGCAGCCCAACGGGACAGGGGCCCACTGAAGCTTTCTTT
>TRBJ1-2|NA|NA|TRBV5-5
CASSLRAGYGYTF
TGTGCCAGCAGCTTGCGGGCTGGCTATGGCTACACCTTC
>TRBJ1-5|NA|once|TRBV19
CASLPGAYNQPQHF
TGTGCCAGTCTACCAGGGGCGTACAATCAGCCCCAGCATTTT
>TRBJ1-2|NA|NA|TRBV4-1
CASSQDEVGGYGYTF
TGCGCCAGCAGCCAAGACGAGGTGGGGGGCTATGGCTACACCTTC
>TRBJ1-6|NA|NA|TRBV20-1
CSARDRDYSYNSPLHF
TGCAGTGCTAGAGACAGGGATTACTCCTATAATTCACCCCTCCACTTT
>TRBJ2-1|TRBD1|once|TRBV7-9
CASSSPGQGGNEQFF
TGTGCCAGCAGCTCTCCGGGACAGGGGGGCAATGAGCAGTTCTTC
>TRBJ1-1|NA|NA|TRBV27
CASYHPGQNTEAFF
TGTGCCAGCTATCACCCAGGGCAGAACACTGAAGCTTTCTTT
>TRBJ2-2|NA|NA|TRBV3-1
CASSQEEREDTGELFF
TGTGCCAGCAGCCAAGAAGAAAGGGAGGACACCGGGGAGCTGTTTTTT
>TRBJ2-7|NA|NA|TRBV4-1
CASSPDYFLPYEQYF
TGCGCCAGCAGCCCCGATTACTTTCTTCCCTACGAGCAGTACTTC
>TRBJ2-7|TRBD2|NA|TRBV20-1
CSAPLSGGPPYEQYF
TGCAGTGCCCCTCTCAGCGGGGGGCCTCCCTACGAGCAGTACTTC
>TRBJ2-1|NA|NA|TRBV27
CASSLTGRPFYNEQFF
TGTGCCAGCAGTCTTACCGGGAGACCTTTCTACAATGAGCAGTTCTTC
>TRBJ1-1|NA|NA|TRBV5-1
CASRSGVNTEAFF
TGCGCCAGCCGGAGTGGGGTTAACACTGAAGCTTTCTTT
>TRBJ2-7|TRBD2|NA|TRBV30
CAWRGGNEQYF
TGTGCCTGGAGGGGGGGGAACGAGCAGTACTTC
>TRBJ1-1|NA|NA|TRBV12-5
CASGFMGKNTEAFF
TGTGCTAGTGGTTTTATGGGGAAGAACACTGAAGCTTTCTTT
>TRBJ2-2|TRBD2|NA|TRBV29-1
CSVWGTSGRALGELFF
TGCAGCGTTTGGGGGACTAGCGGGAGGGCCCTCGGGGAGCTGTTTTTT
>TRBJ1-2|NA|NA|TRBV29-1
CSVEAVDAYGYTF
TGCAGCGTTGAAGCTGTAGACGCCTATGGCTACACCTTC
>TRBJ2-5|NA|NA|TRBV11-1
CASSSQSQETQYF
TGTGCCAGCAGCTCCCAGTCCCAAGAGACCCAGTACTTC
>TRBJ1-1|NA|NA|TRBV6-5
CASSSLGTEAFF
TGTGCCAGCAGTTCCCTTGGGACTGAAGCTTTCTTT
>TRBJ2-7|NA|NA|TRBV5-1
CASSSRVSEQYF
TGCGCCAGCAGCTCGAGAGTCTCCGAGCAGTACTTC
>TRBJ1-1|NA|NA|TRBV27
CASSQEGPNTEAFF
TGTGCCAGCAGTCAAGAGGGCCCGAACACTGAAGCTTTCTTT
>TRBJ2-1|NA|NA|TRBV30
CAWRAPGEGNEQFF
TGTGCCTGGAGGGCCCCAGGGGAAGGGAATGAGCAGTTCTTC
>TRBJ1-5|NA|NA|TRBV25-1
CASSGDTSENQPQHF
TGTGCCAGCAGTGGAGACACATCAGAAAATCAGCCCCAGCATTTT
>TRBJ2-7|NA|NA|TRBV4-1
CASSPEEASFDEQYF
TGCGCCAGCAGCCCCGAAGAAGCGAGCTTTGACGAGCAGTACTTC
>TRBJ2-1|NA|NA|TRBV27
CASPYPPGEPEQFF
TGTGCCAGCCCCTATCCGCCGGGGGAGCCTGAGCAGTTCTTC
>TRBJ2-1|TRBD1|NA|TRBV28
CASRGGTGPRAEQFF
TGTGCCAGCAGGGGCGGGACAGGCCCTCGAGCGGAGCAGTTCTTC
>TRBJ2-7|TRBD2|NA|TRBV19
CASSMRSGGPLGEQYF
TGTGCCAGTAGTATGAGGAGCGGGGGGCCTCTGGGCGAGCAGTACTTC
>TRBJ2-1|NA|NA|TRBV27
CASSLRFYNEQFF
TGTGCCAGCAGTTTACGTTTCTACAATGAGCAGTTCTTC
>TRBJ1-3|NA|once|TRBV4-2
CASSQDRGRTNTIYF
TGTGCCAGCAGCCAAGATCGGGGGCGGACTAACACCATATATTTT
>TRBJ1-1|NA|NA|TRBV5-1
CASSLGDGWTEAFF
TGCGCCAGCAGCTTGGGGGATGGGTGGACTGAAGCTTTCTTT
>TRBJ1-2|NA|NA|TRBV4-2
CASSQLDQDFAMSYTF
TGTGCCAGCAGCCAGCTAGACCAGGACTTTGCTATGAGCTACACCTTC
>TRBJ1-2|NA|NA|TRBV27
CASSLSKAGGYYGYTF
TGTGCCAGCAGTTTAAGTAAGGCAGGAGGGTACTATGGCTACACCTTC
>TRBJ2-1|TRBD2|once|TRBV5-1
CASSSSGVTNEQFF
TGCGCCAGCAGCTCCAGCGGGGTCACCAATGAGCAGTTCTTC
>TRBJ1-5|NA|NA|TRBV18
CASSPKGTEYSNQPQHF
TGTGCCAGCTCACCAAAGGGAACGGAGTATAGCAATCAGCCCCAGCATTTT
>TRBJ2-3|NA|NA|TRBV12-3/TRBV12-4
CASSLWSDTQYF
TGTGCCAGCAGTTTATGGTCCGATACGCAGTATTTT